The T cell receptor beta chain described here comes from a study of blood T cell repertoires in COVID-19. Study summary: Researchers got acute and convalescent COVID-19 samples from the United States, Italy and Spain.

Repertoires were generated with immunoSEQ multiplex PCR, while TCRdb's copy carries only in-frame clones and drops some. Of 390,000 or so clones listed, roughly 89% are singletons. This clone was recorded a few times. Participants reported their clinical history, and cohort assignment relied on those reports. Germline values: CDR1 MDHEN, CDR2 SYDVKM. This CDR3 has 14 amino acids. V was shortened by 2 bases and J by 4 bases, with 9 bases between the two germline ends. The material sequenced was PBMCs or T cells enriched from blood (not recorded which). This sequence joins TRBV28 and TRBJ1-3; tentative D call: TRBD1 (5 bases). This sequence originates from a woman aged 50 to 65 who had recovered from COVID-19. CDR3 in amino acids: CASSLRTYGNTIYF. The CDR3 region has the DNA TGTGCCAGCAGTTTAAGGACATACGGAAACACCATATATTTT.